Sequencing of this T cell receptor (beta chain) was carried out in a study of blood T cells in healthy people across ages. The study, taken as a whole, reports: The recorded TCR beta diversity per million T cells decreased in a roughly linear manner with age.

There are a few counts of this clonotype. Its target is not known. V lost 4 bases to trimming and J lost 5 bases, with 16 bases between them. This CDR3 has 14 amino acids. Germline CDR1 is SGHDT and CDR2 is YYEEEE. For the second PCR, which ran for 7 to 11 cycles, a sample-barcoded 5' primer and a J-beta primer mix were used. Every single cDNA molecule received a tag from a template-switch adaptor with 12 random nucleotides. TCRdb ran MiXCR on the 5' RACE reads and lists one entry per CDR3 protein. The sample contains hundreds of thousands of distinct CDR3 sequences, about half of which appear only once.

The clonotype originates from a woman between 55 and 75 years old in good health. Input material: blood. V is TRBV5-6 and J is TRBJ2-7, with D possibly being TRBD1 (6 bases). The CDR3 region is CASSEQGNLHEQYF. The CDR3 region has the DNA TGTGCCAGCAGCGAACAGGGTAACCTTCACGAGCAGTACTTC.